This record looks at one T cell receptor (beta chain) sequence and its context. Here immunoSEQ multiplex PCR was the method, and the copy in TCRdb shows in-frame clones only, minus some. There are some 79,000 clones in the sample; approximately 85% occur only once, and roughly 12% lies in the top ten. This CDR3 region has 14 residues. Germline V lookup: CDR1 MDHEN, CDR2 SYDVKM. V lost 5 bases to trimming and J lost 6 bases, with 13 bases between them. The data originate from a study of T cell responses to AZD1222 COVID-19 vaccine. The sequence derives from an adult who received the AZD1222 COVID-19 vaccine. The sample in question was peripheral blood, obtained 28 days after the second AZD1222 dose. The chain has TRBV28 and TRBJ2-2; D assignment may be TRBD1 or TRBD2 (7 bases each). In DNA, the CDR3 is TGTGCCAGCAGTAGACAGGGAGGGGCCGGGGAGCTGTTTTTT. It specifies CASSRQGGAGELFF.